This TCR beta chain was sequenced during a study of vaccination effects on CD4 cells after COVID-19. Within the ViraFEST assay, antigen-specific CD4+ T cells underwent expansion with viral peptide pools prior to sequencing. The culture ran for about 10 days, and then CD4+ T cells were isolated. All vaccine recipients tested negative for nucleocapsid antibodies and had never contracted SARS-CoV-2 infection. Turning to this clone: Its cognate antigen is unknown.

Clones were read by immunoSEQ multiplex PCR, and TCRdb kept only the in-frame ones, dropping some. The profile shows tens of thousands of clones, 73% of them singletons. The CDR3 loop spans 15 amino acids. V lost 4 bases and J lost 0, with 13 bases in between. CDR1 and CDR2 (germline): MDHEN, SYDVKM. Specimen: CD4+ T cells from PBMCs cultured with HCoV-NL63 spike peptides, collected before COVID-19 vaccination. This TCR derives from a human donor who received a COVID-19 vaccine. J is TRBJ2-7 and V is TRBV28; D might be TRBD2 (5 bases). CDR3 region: CASSSLFSVSYEQYF. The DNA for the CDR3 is TGTGCCAGCAGTTCCCTGTTTAGCGTCTCCTACGAGCAGTACTTC.